A single sample is the source of the 12 T cell receptor beta chains below, sequenced in a study of T cell changes during pregnancy in multiple sclerosis. Generated by immunoSEQ multiplex PCR, the TCRdb table keeps only in-frame clones and is missing some. The repertoire has roughly 80,000 clones, roughly 91% of them found once; the top ten carry just over 2.5%. The source was peripheral blood, collected after pregnancy. The receptors shown here come from a female donor in good health, enrolled as a control in a pregnancy study.

The chain has TRBV7-2 and TRBJ2-3, with D possibly TRBD2 on 6 matching bases. Germline CDR1 SGHTA, CDR2 FQGNSA. V was trimmed by 2 bases and J by 4 bases, leaving 7 bases between them. The CDR3 totals 13 residues. CDR3 protein: CASSLWGADTQYF. The CDR3 bases are TGTGCCAGCAGCTTATGGGGGGCAGATACGCAGTATTTT.

This chain joins TRBV18 and TRBJ2-1, with 7 bases fitting TRBD2. The V gene's germline CDR1 is KGHSH and CDR2 LQKENI. Trimming at V came to 3 bases and at J to 4 bases, leaving 9 bases not matched to a gene. The length of the CDR3 is 16 residues. DNA for the CDR3: TGTGCCAGCTCACCCCCGGGGCTAGCGGCTTACAATGAGCAGTTCTTC. This translates into CASSPPGLAAYNEQFF. Variable domain in full (rest from reference TRBV18 and TRBJ2-1): NAGVMQNPRHLVRRRGQEARLRCSPMKGHSHVYWYRQLPEEGLKFMVYLQKENIIDESGMPKERFSAEFPKEGPSILRIQQVVRGDSAAYFCASSPPGLAAYNEQFFGPGTRLTVL.

The chain employs TRBV7-2 and TRBJ2-1; 9 nucleotides agree with TRBD2. The CDR3 is 16 residues long. Losses at the gene ends were 0 bases for V and 7 bases for J; bases not matched to a gene: 7. Germline values: CDR1 SGHTA, CDR2 FQGNSA. The DNA of the CDR3 is TGTGCCAGCAGCTTAGCGATACAAGCGGGAGGAAATGAGCAGTTCTTC. Translated: CASSLAIQAGGNEQFF.

In its sample, this clone was seen once. The chain combines TRBV4-1 with TRBJ1-2, with unresolved D. Germline-derived CDR1 and CDR2 are MGHRA and YSYEKL. V was trimmed by 1 base and J by 4 bases, leaving 10 bases between them. The CDR3 loop spans 14 amino acids. In DNA form, the CDR3 reads TGCGCCAGCAGCCAAGTTCTTCCAGGCTATGGCTACACCTTC. Protein product: CASSQVLPGYGYTF.

The chain has TRBV11-2 and TRBJ2-4; no reliable D call. From germline, CDR1 is SGHAT and CDR2 FQNNGV. V lost 0 bases and J 2 bases, leaving 8 bases between the germline ends. The CDR3 runs to 15 residues. The CDR3 sequence: CASSLDLAPKNIQYF. The CDR3 coding sequence is TGTGCCAGCAGCTTAGATTTGGCTCCCAAAAACATTCAGTACTTC.

The J gene is TRBJ2-7, the V gene TRBV27; no firm D call. Germline V gene data show CDR1 as MNHEY and CDR2 as SMNVEV (reference sequence). The CDR3 has 13 amino acids. Between the trimmed V and J ends, which lost 0 bases and 2 bases, there was a span of 5 bases. The CDR3 nucleotides are TGTGCCAGCAGTTTATCCAGTCCCTACGAGCAGTACTTC. Amino acids: CASSLSSPYEQYF.

This chain links TRBV6-5 with TRBJ1-6; 7 bases agree with TRBD1. The CDR3 length is 15 residues. The V gene end was trimmed by 0 bases and the J gene end by 8 bases; junction bases not matched to a gene: 4. The germline CDR1 and CDR2 sequences are MNHEY and SVGAGI. The CDR3 loop is CASSYSRQGDSPLHF. In DNA form, the CDR3 reads TGTGCCAGCAGTTACTCGAGGCAGGGGGATTCACCCCTCCACTTT.

The chain links TRBV7-9 to TRBJ2-7; 7 nucleotides agree with TRBD2. J lost 1 base, V lost 7 bases, and 7 bases had no gene match. The CDR3 has 14 amino acids. Germline values: CDR1 SEHNR, CDR2 FQNEAQ (reference sequence). The CDR3 spells CASTPSGGSYEQYF. The CDR3 bases are TGTGCCAGCACCCCCTCGGGAGGTTCCTACGAGCAGTACTTC.

V gene TRBV5-1 combines with J gene TRBJ2-2; 11 bases map to TRBD1. The CDR3 is 15 residues long. From germline, CDR1 is SGHRS and CDR2 YFSETQ. Trimming removed 4 bases from V and 8 bases from J; junction bases left unmatched: 7. In nucleotides, the CDR3 is TGCGCCAGCAGCCCGGACAGGGGGCTTACGGGGGAGCTGTTTTTT. Its translation: CASSPDRGLTGELFF.

The V and J genes are TRBV7-2 and TRBJ2-1, with 9 positions matching TRBD2. The germline V gene encodes CDR1 SGHTA and CDR2 FQGNSA. The CDR3 totals 16 residues. V shed 0 bases and J 4 bases; nucleotides not matched to a gene: 4. Here the CDR3 reads CASSLASSGVYNEQFF. CDR3 DNA sequence: TGTGCCAGCAGCTTAGCGTCTAGCGGGGTTTACAATGAGCAGTTCTTC.

The CDR3 sequence is CASSLGRGDKETQYF. CDR3 sequence (DNA): TGTGCCAGCAGCTTAGGCAGGGGGGACAAAGAGACCCAGTACTTC. The rearrangement links TRBV7-2 to TRBJ2-5; perhaps TRBD1 as D (7 bases). The ends were cut back, 1 base at V and 3 bases at J, with 12 bases in the middle. Germline V lookup: CDR1 SGHTA, CDR2 FQGNSA. The CDR3 runs 15 residues.

This chain uses TRBV2 with TRBJ2-5; tentative D call: TRBD1 (5 bases). CDR1 is SNHLY, CDR2 FYNNEI, per germline. Trimming removed 6 bases at V and 7 bases at J, with 12 bases between. The CDR3 sequence is 12 residues long. In nucleotides, the CDR3 is TGTGCCAGCAGCACCCAGGGTGGGACCCAGTACTTC. Amino acids: CASSTQGGTQYF.